These 5 T cell receptor beta chains share one sample of origin, sequenced in a study of blood T cells in healthy people across ages. Then a second PCR, running roughly 6 to 12 cycles, was carried out with a sample-barcoded 5' primer and a J-beta primer mix. In TCRdb, the 5' RACE reads were re-called with MiXCR into one record per CDR3 protein. The top ten hold 22% of the sample, which has some 750,000 distinct CDR3 sequences, 22% seen once. The material sequenced was blood. The receptors derive from a man in his 70s in good health.

This clonotype has a single count. This rearrangement joins TRBV19 to TRBJ1-2; a possible D gene is TRBD1 (6 bases). Between the trimmed V and J ends, which lost 7 bases and 8 bases, there was a span of 20 bases. This CDR3 region has 14 residues. Germline V gives CDR1 LNHDA, CDR2 SQIVND (reference sequence). CDR3 protein: CASNYVGGLGGYTF. In DNA form, the CDR3 reads TGTGCCAGTAATTACGTCGGGGGGCTGGGCGGCTACACCTTC. The whole variable domain, remainder taken from reference TRBV19 and TRBJ1-2, is DGGITQSPKYLFRKEGQNVTLSCEQNLNHDAMYWYRQDPGQGLRLIYYSQIVNDFQKGDIAEGYSVSREKKESFPLTVTSAQKNPTAFYLCASNYVGGLGGYTFGSGTRLTVV.

The chain carries TRBV7-2 and TRBJ2-1; a possible D gene is TRBD2 (5 bases). The J call may be in error: the DNA end matches TRBJ2-5 better. CDR1 and CDR2 (germline): SGHTA, FQGNSA. CDR3 size: 15 residues. CDR3 nucleotides: TGTGCCAGCAGCCAATTGAGGTCTCGGAGGGAGACCCAGTACTTC. Protein: CASSQLRSRRETQYF.

V and J are TRBV6-5 and TRBJ1-2, with 10 bases aligning to TRBD1. V was pared by 6 bases and J by 7 bases, with 5 bases of the junction left unmatched. Per germline, CDR1 MNHEY and CDR2 SVGAGI. This CDR3 has 13 amino acids. This CDR3 reads CASSDRGRVGYTF. CDR3 nucleotide sequence: TGTGCCAGCAGCGACAGGGGGCGGGTTGGCTACACCTTC.

The chain couples TRBV12-3 or TRBV12-4 to TRBJ2-3; 7 bases match TRBD1. The V gene end was trimmed by 5 bases and the J gene end by 4 bases; junction bases not matched to a gene: 15. The CDR3 has 17 amino acids. In DNA form, the CDR3 reads TGTGCCAGCAGTCCTACCACAGGGGTACTGGGCGCAGATACGCAGTATTTT. It translates to CASSPTTGVLGADTQYF.

The rearrangement uses TRBV2 and TRBJ2-1; 7 bases align to TRBD2. This CDR3 has 14 amino acids. Germline V gene data show CDR1 as SNHLY and CDR2 as FYNNEI. V shed 8 bases and J 8 bases; nucleotides not matched to a gene: 12. In DNA, the CDR3 is TGTGCCAGCTTGCCCCCGGGACTAACGGATGAGCAGTTCTTC. This sequence encodes CASLPPGLTDEQFF.